The 9 T cell receptor beta chains below were found in one sample sequenced in a study of sequential checkpoint blockade in melanoma. Treatment denoted: randomized to nivolumab then ipilimumab (arm A) or the reverse (arm B). Data came from immunoSEQ multiplex PCR; TCRdb stores just in-frame clones and leaves some out. The sample has about 18,000 clones, roughly 73% seen once. The starting material was tumor tissue (inferred from file names), obtained from a patient given nivolumab and ipilimumab in sequence. These receptors all stem from a human donor with melanoma.

The chain is built from TRBV19 and TRBJ2-1; possible D gene TRBD1, 5 bases. The CDR3 contains 12 residues. Germline CDR1 reads LNHDA; CDR2 reads SQIVND (reference sequence). V lost 7 bases to trimming and J lost 4 bases, with 8 bases between them. The CDR3 sequence: CASTAGYNEQFF. The CDR3 DNA follows: TGTGCCAGTACCGCAGGGTACAATGAGCAGTTCTTC.

This clone was counted between two and nine times. This sequence joins TRBV7-2 and TRBJ1-1; the D gene is possibly TRBD1 (5 bases). The CDR3 extends over 14 amino acids. V was trimmed by 2 bases and J by 1 base, leaving 8 bases between them. Germline V gives CDR1 SGHTA, CDR2 FQGNSA. The CDR3 protein is CASSLYRQNTEAFF. CDR3 sequence (DNA): TGTGCCAGCAGCTTATACAGGCAGAACACTGAAGCTTTCTTT.

V and J are TRBV6-8 and TRBJ1-1; D call uncertain. V gave up 2 bases and J gave up 5 bases, with 9 bases separating them. The CDR3 contains 13 residues. Germline lookup yields CDR1 MNHGY and CDR2 SAAAGT. CDR3 coding DNA: TGTGCCAGCAGTTACGATCTGGGGACTGAAGCTTTCTTT. This sequence encodes CASSYDLGTEAFF.

The genes are TRBV10-1 and TRBJ2-3; D is unclear. Germline values: CDR1 WNHNN, CDR2 SYGVQD (reference sequence). This CDR3 region has 14 residues. Trimming took off 4 bases at V and 0 bases at J, with 8 bases between the two ends. CDR3 coding DNA: TGCGCCAGCAGTGTAGGATTTAGCACAGATACGCAGTATTTT. Residues: CASSVGFSTDTQYF.

This rearrangement joins TRBV18 to TRBJ2-1, with 9 bases aligning to TRBD1. The V gene's germline CDR1 is KGHSH and CDR2 LQKENI. V lost 3 bases, J lost 2 bases, and 5 bases stayed unmatched. The CDR3 loop spans 16 amino acids. The CDR3 protein is CASSPTTGGTYNEQFF. CDR3 nucleotides: TGTGCCAGCTCACCGACGACAGGGGGAACCTACAATGAGCAGTTCTTC.

The rearrangement uses TRBV7-6 and TRBJ2-7; D gene ambiguous. The germline V gene encodes CDR1 SGHVS and CDR2 FNYEAQ. V dropped 2 bases and J dropped 2 bases, with 10 bases sitting between them. This CDR3 has 14 amino acids. CDR3 DNA: TGTGCCAGCAGCTTAAAAGGTGCAGCCTACGAGCAGTACTTC. Translated: CASSLKGAAYEQYF.

In this sample, this clone turned up once. CDR3 in DNA: TGTGCCAGCAGTTTAAAGGGTACTGGAAACACCATATATTTT. Its translation is CASSLKGTGNTIYF. The chain recombines TRBV13 with TRBJ1-3; D uncertain. Trimming stripped 6 bases from V and 2 bases from J, with 11 bases between. CDR3 length: 14 residues. CDR1 and CDR2 (germline): PRHDT, FYEKMQ (reference sequence).

V and J are TRBV7-7 and TRBJ2-3, with 10 nucleotides matching TRBD1. This CDR3 spans 17 amino acids. Unmatched junction bases numbered 12, after V lost 5 bases and J lost 4 bases. CDR1 and CDR2 from the germline V gene are SSHAT and FNYEAQ (reference sequence). CDR3 region: CASSPLPGQGRSDTQYF. The CDR3 DNA sequence: TGTGCCAGCAGCCCACTACCGGGACAGGGGCGTTCAGATACGCAGTATTTT.

V is TRBV7-2 and J is TRBJ2-5; the D is unclear. Germline V gene lookup returns CDR1 SGHTA and CDR2 FQGNSA. The length of the CDR3 is 13 residues. V was trimmed by 4 bases and J by 3 bases, leaving 9 bases between them. The CDR3: CASSSRQEETQYF. As DNA, the CDR3 is TGTGCCAGCAGCTCCAGACAAGAAGAGACCCAGTACTTC.